The 25 T cell receptor beta chains presented below share a single source sample, sequenced in a study of blood T cell repertoires in COVID-19. This table comes from immunoSEQ multiplex PCR, and its TCRdb copy is limited to in-frame clones, with some not included. The data hold under 150,000 clones, with roughly 88% observed a single time. The sequencing sample was made of peripheral blood. These receptor sequences come from a man aged 50-59 years with acute or convalescent COVID-19.

In DNA form, the CDR3 reads TGTGCCAGCAGCCCTGGGGCGACCGGGGAGCTGTTTTTT. Encoded protein: CASSPGATGELFF. The rearrangement uses TRBV6-4 and TRBJ2-2, with D perhaps TRBD1 (5 bases). The length of the CDR3 is 13 residues. Germline V gene data show CDR1 as MRHNA and CDR2 as SNTAGT. V was pared by 6 bases and J by 5 bases, with 10 bases between.

The chain uses TRBV5-1 and TRBJ1-2; D is unclear. CDR1 is SGHRS and CDR2 is YFSETQ in the germline V gene. The CDR3 has 13 amino acids. Deletions cut 0 bases from V and 7 bases from J, with 10 bases between. CDR3 in amino acids: CASSLDPGAGYTF. The CDR3 bases are TGCGCCAGCAGCTTGGACCCGGGAGCTGGCTACACCTTC. Using reference TRBV5-1 and TRBJ1-2 for the parts outside the CDR3, the full variable domain is KAGVTQTPRYLIKTRGQQVTLSCSPISGHRSVSWYQQTPGQGLQFLFEYFSETQRNKGNFPGRFSGRQFSNSRSEMNVSTLELGDSALYLCASSLDPGAGYTFGSGTRLTVV.

CDR3 in DNA: TGTGCCAGCAGTTCCAGGGCCTCGAACACTGAAGCTTTCTTT. Amino acid sequence: CASSSRASNTEAFF. The chain combines TRBV27 with TRBJ1-1, with D possibly matching TRBD1 (5 bases). The germline CDR1 and CDR2 sequences are MNHEY and SMNVEV (reference sequence). V lost 4 bases, J lost 1 base, and 10 bases lay in between. The CDR3 sequence is 14 residues long.

The CDR3 DNA sequence: TGTGCCAGCTACTTCAGGAACGGCTATGGCTACACCTTC. Translating gives CASYFRNGYGYTF. The rearrangement joins TRBV19 to TRBJ1-2; D remains unclear. Germline V gene sequence: CDR1 LNHDA, CDR2 SQIVND (reference sequence). The CDR3 consists of 13 residues. The V end was cut by 9 bases, the J end by 4 bases, with 15 bases between.

The chain couples TRBV19 to TRBJ2-1; TRBD2 agrees at 8 bases. Germline-derived CDR1 and CDR2 are LNHDA and SQIVND (reference sequence). The CDR3 loop spans 14 amino acids. The V segment lost 6 bases and the J segment 6 bases; nucleotides outside the gene matches: 7. The CDR3 DNA reads as TGTGCCAGTAGATCTAGCGGGTGGGTCAATGAGCAGTTCTTC. Its translation: CASRSSGWVNEQFF.

V and J are TRBV27 and TRBJ2-5, with TRBD2 identical over 10 bases. V gave up 6 bases and J gave up 4 bases; unmatched junction bases: 11. The CDR3 contains 16 residues. CDR1 is MNHEY and CDR2 is SMNVEV in the germline V gene (reference sequence). The CDR3: CASSQTGTSVGETQYF. The CDR3 DNA sequence: TGTGCCAGCAGCCAAACAGGGACTAGCGTTGGAGAGACCCAGTACTTC.

This clone occurred once. Written as DNA, the CDR3 is TGTGCCAGCAGTGAACCCCCATCGACAGGGAGAGAGACCCAGTACTTC. It translates to CASSEPPSTGRETQYF. The chain is built from TRBV25-1 and TRBJ2-5; the match to TRBD1 covers 7 bases. Germline CDR1 and CDR2: MGHDK and SYGVNS. The CDR3 has 16 residues. V shed 2 bases, J shed 4 bases, and the junction held 10 bases outside the gene matches.

The V and J genes are TRBV10-2 and TRBJ1-6; perhaps TRBD1 as D (5 bases). Deletions cut 4 bases from V and 13 bases from J, with 17 bases between. Germline assignment: CDR1 WSHSY and CDR2 SAAADI. This CDR3 has 14 amino acids. The CDR3 here is CASSVGGEASPLHF. The CDR3 DNA reads TGCGCCAGCAGTGTGGGGGGGGAGGCTTCGCCCCTCCACTTT.

The chain uses TRBV27 and TRBJ1-2; D may be TRBD1 (5 bases). Germline V gives CDR1 MNHEY, CDR2 SMNVEV (reference sequence). The V and J ends lost 6 bases and 4 bases respectively, with 15 bases between them. CDR3 length: 14 amino acids. DNA for the CDR3: TGTGCCAGCAGACGTAACAGGCCGCTCTATGGCTACACCTTC. It is translated as CASRRNRPLYGYTF.

The chain joins TRBV6-1 to TRBJ1-6; 9 bases match TRBD1. CDR1 MNHNS and CDR2 SASEGT come from the germline V gene. With V trimmed by 1 base and J by 14 bases, 6 bases remained unmatched. CDR3 length: 14 amino acids. CDR3 loop: CASSEDRGRGTLHF. CDR3 DNA: TGTGCCAGCAGTGAAGACAGGGGGCGGGGGACCCTCCACTTT.

This chain links TRBV6-6 with TRBJ1-4; perhaps TRBD1 as D (6 bases). CDR1 and CDR2 (germline): MNHNY, SVGAGI (reference sequence). V was shortened by 5 bases and J by 7 bases, with 14 bases between the two germline ends. This CDR3 has 14 residues. CDR3 region: CASSPGTTGEKLFF. CDR3 bases: TGTGCCAGCAGTCCCGGGACAACAGGTGAAAAACTGTTTTTT.

The chain is built from TRBV6-5 and TRBJ1-3; TRBD1 is a possible D gene (5 bases). CDR1 is MNHEY and CDR2 is SVGAGI in the germline V gene. The CDR3 consists of 14 residues. Trimming removed 3 bases at V and 4 bases at J, with 10 bases between. The CDR3 nucleotides are TGTGCCAGCAGTTATGGGGGACTCGGAAACACCATATATTTT. Protein sequence: CASSYGGLGNTIYF.

This chain uses TRBV7-8 with TRBJ2-1, with 14 bases matching TRBD2. This CDR3 contains 15 residues. CDR1 SGHVS and CDR2 FQNEAQ come from the germline V gene. J lost 9 bases, V lost 5 bases, and 6 bases had no gene match. CDR3 nucleotides: TGTGCCAGCAGCCAGGGACTAGCGGGAGAGCGTGAGCAGTTCTTC. Protein product: CASSQGLAGEREQFF.

The V call is TRBV7-7, the J call TRBJ2-5; 9 bases line up with TRBD1. V shed 5 bases, J shed 5 bases, and the junction held 24 bases outside the gene matches. Looked up from germline, CDR1 is SSHAT and CDR2 is FNYEAQ (reference sequence). This CDR3 contains 20 residues. This CDR3 is CASSPTRYRGRSQNVETQYF. CDR3 coding DNA: TGTGCCAGCAGCCCCACCCGTTACAGGGGGCGATCTCAAAATGTGGAGACCCAGTACTTC.

The J gene is TRBJ2-3, the V gene TRBV7-8; D perhaps matches TRBD1 (6 bases). Germline V gene sequence: CDR1 SGHVS, CDR2 FQNEAQ. V was clipped by 4 bases and J by 4 bases, with 18 bases between them. The CDR3 has 16 residues. The DNA for the CDR3 is TGTGCCAGCAGCTCGGCGACAGGTGTGGCAGCAGATACGCAGTATTTT. Amino acids: CASSSATGVAADTQYF. The complete variable domain, with remaining parts taken from reference TRBV7-8 and TRBJ2-3, reads GAGVSQSPRYKVAKRGQDVALRCDPISGHVSLFWYQQALGQGPEFLTYFQNEAQLDKSGLPSDRFFAERPEGSVSTLKIQRTQQEDSAVYLCASSSATGVAADTQYFGPGTRLTVL.

In its sample, this clone was seen once. V and J are TRBV3-1 (or the pseudogene TRBV3-2) and TRBJ2-4, with TRBD1 as a possible D gene (5 bases). The CDR3 covers 14 residues. The V and J ends lost 0 bases and 9 bases respectively, with 12 bases between them. Germline V gene lookup returns CDR1 LGHDT and CDR2 YNNKEL (reference sequence). The DNA of the CDR3 is TGTGCCAGCAGCCAAGATCGAGCAGGGTTCATTCAGTACTTC. This codes for CASSQDRAGFIQYF.

The chain joins TRBV5-1 to TRBJ1-2, with a possible D match to TRBD1 (5 bases). CDR1 and CDR2 from the germline V gene are SGHRS and YFSETQ. The V end was cut by 4 bases, the J end by 5 bases, with 12 bases between. The CDR3 covers 13 residues. In nucleotides, the CDR3 is TGCGCCAGCAGCGCGACAGTTACGTATGGCTACACCTTC. Residues: CASSATVTYGYTF.

The chain is built from TRBV5-1 and TRBJ1-6; no definite D call. V was clipped by 0 bases and J by 8 bases, with 15 bases between them. The germline CDR1 and CDR2 sequences are SGHRS and YFSETQ. The CDR3 totals 16 residues. The CDR3 loop reads CASSLVSLGGHSPLHF. DNA of the CDR3: TGCGCCAGCAGCTTGGTTTCGCTGGGAGGGCATTCACCCCTCCACTTT.

This clone appeared a single time. J is TRBJ2-7 and V is TRBV15; 8 nucleotides match TRBD2. The CDR3 covers 14 residues. Germline loops: CDR1 LNHNV, CDR2 YYDKDF (reference sequence). The ends lost 3 bases at V and 5 bases at J; junction bases unmatched: 6. DNA of the CDR3: TGTGCCACCAGCAGGGGGACTAGGTCGGACGAGCAGTACTTC. Protein sequence: CATSRGTRSDEQYF.

This clone has only a few counts. The rearrangement links TRBV19 to TRBJ1-5; possibly TRBD1 for D (5 bases). Germline values: CDR1 LNHDA, CDR2 SQIVND (reference sequence). V gave up 10 bases and J gave up 3 bases, with 19 bases separating them. There are 15 residues in the CDR3. CDR3 protein: CATQGADSYNQPQHF. CDR3 DNA: TGTGCCACTCAAGGGGCTGACAGCTACAATCAGCCCCAGCATTTT.

This clone was recorded only once. The rearrangement joins TRBV7-8 to TRBJ1-2; the match to TRBD1 covers 7 bases. V shed 10 bases and J 3 bases; nucleotides not matched to a gene: 8. CDR3 length equals 13 residues. CDR1 SGHVS and CDR2 FQNEAQ come from the germline V gene. CDR3 sequence: CATVSGGDYGYTF. The CDR3 coding sequence is TGTGCCACCGTATCAGGGGGAGACTATGGCTACACCTTC.

Turning to this clone: A junction boundary mismatches the germline segment, possibly from a read error. The rearrangement joins TRBV3-1 (or the pseudogene TRBV3-2) to TRBJ1-2; D ambiguous. The CDR3 is 13 amino acids. Germline V gene lookup returns CDR1 LGHDT and CDR2 YNNKEL (reference sequence). The DNA for the CDR3 is TGTGCCAGCAGCCAAGATCGTTGGGCCCCTCACAACTTC. This sequence encodes CASSQDRWAPHNF.

CDR3 sequence: CASSLATGISGELFF. The CDR3 DNA sequence: TGCGCCAGCAGCTTGGCCACAGGTATATCCGGGGAGCTGTTTTTT. This chain uses TRBV5-1 with TRBJ2-2; weak D call: TRBD1 (5 bases). Germline assignment: CDR1 SGHRS and CDR2 YFSETQ. Trimming stripped 0 bases from V and 6 bases from J, with 12 bases between. The CDR3 is made up of 15 amino acids.

The J gene is TRBJ1-1, the V gene TRBV19, with 7 bases matching TRBD1. Germline CDR1 is LNHDA and CDR2 is SQIVND (reference sequence). The CDR3 has 15 residues. The junction had 4 bases not matched to a gene; V was cut back by 3 bases and J by 0 bases. In nucleotides, the CDR3 is TGTGCCAGTAGTATTACAGGGGCGATGAACACTGAAGCTTTCTTT. The encoded protein is CASSITGAMNTEAFF. Supplemented by reference TRBV19 and TRBJ1-1, the full variable domain reads DGGITQSPKYLFRKEGQNVTLSCEQNLNHDAMYWYRQDPGQGLRLIYYSQIVNDFQKGDIAEGYSVSREKKESFPLTVTSAQKNPTAFYLCASSITGAMNTEAFFGQGTRLTVV.

The chain combines TRBV7-9 with TRBJ2-7; 14 nucleotides agree with TRBD2. This CDR3 contains 19 residues. Germline CDR1 reads SEHNR; CDR2 reads FQNEAQ (reference sequence). The trim removed 5 bases at V and 7 bases at J, leaving 19 bases unmatched. As DNA, the CDR3 is TGTGCCAGCAGCCCCGGGACTAGCGGGAGCTGGACAACGCGAGAAGAGCAGTACTTC. It is translated as CASSPGTSGSWTTREEQYF.